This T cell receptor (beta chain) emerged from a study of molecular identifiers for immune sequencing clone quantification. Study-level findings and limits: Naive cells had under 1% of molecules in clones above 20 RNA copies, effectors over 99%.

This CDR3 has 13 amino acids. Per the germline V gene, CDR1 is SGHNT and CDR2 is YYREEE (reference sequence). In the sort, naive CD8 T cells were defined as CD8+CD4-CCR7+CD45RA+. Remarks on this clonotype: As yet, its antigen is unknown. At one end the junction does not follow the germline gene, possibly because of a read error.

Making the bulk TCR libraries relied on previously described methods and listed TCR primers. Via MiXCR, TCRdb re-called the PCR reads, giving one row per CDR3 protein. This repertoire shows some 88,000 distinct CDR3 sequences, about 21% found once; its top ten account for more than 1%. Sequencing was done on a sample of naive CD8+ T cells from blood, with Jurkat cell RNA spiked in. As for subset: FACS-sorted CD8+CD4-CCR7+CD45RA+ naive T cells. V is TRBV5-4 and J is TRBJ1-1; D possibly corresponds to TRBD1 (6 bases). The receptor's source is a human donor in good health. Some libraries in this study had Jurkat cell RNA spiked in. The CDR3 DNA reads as TGTGCCGGCAGCTTGGGGGGGCAACGGGAAGCTTTCTTT. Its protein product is CAGSLGGQREAFF. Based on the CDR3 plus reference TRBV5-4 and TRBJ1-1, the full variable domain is ETGVTQSPTHLIKTRGQQVTLRCSSQSGHNTVSWYQQALGQGPQFIFQYYREEENGRGNFPPRFSGLQFPNYSSELNVNALELDDSALYLCAGSLGGQREAFFGQGTRLTVV.